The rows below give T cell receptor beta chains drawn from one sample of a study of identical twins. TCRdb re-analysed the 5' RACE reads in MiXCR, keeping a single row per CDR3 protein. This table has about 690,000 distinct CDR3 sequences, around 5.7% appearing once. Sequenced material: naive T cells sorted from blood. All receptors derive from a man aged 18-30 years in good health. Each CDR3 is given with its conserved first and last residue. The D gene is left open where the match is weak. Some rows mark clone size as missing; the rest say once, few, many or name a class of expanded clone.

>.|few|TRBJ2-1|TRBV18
TGTGCCAGCTCACCCCCGTTGGTCAATGAGCAGTTCTTC
CASSPPLVNEQFF
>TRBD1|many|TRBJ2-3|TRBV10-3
TGTGCCATCAGTGACCCGGGACAGGGGACCAACACAGATACGCAGTATTTT
CAISDPGQGTNTDTQYF
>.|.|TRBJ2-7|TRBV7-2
TGTGCCAGCAGTGTGGAAGTTCAGGGCTCCTACGAGCAGTACTTC
CASSVEVQGSYEQYF
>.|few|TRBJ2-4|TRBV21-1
TGTGCCAGCAGCAAACAAGAAAACATTCAGTACTTC
CASSKQENIQYF
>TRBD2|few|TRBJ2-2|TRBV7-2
TGTGCCAGCAGCTTTCGACTAGCGGGAGCCTCCGGGGAGCTGTTTTTT
CASSFRLAGASGELFF
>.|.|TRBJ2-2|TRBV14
TGTGCCAGCAGTCCAGGAAGATCTACCGGGGAGCTGTTTTTT
CASSPGRSTGELFF
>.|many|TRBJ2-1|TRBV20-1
TGCAGTGCCAGGACGGGGGCCAGGAATGAGCAGTTCTTC
CSARTGARNEQFF
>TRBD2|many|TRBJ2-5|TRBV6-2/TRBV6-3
TGTGCCAGCAGTTCCGGGACTATTCAAGAGACCCAGTACTTC
CASSSGTIQETQYF
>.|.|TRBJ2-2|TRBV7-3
TGTGCCAGCAGCTTGTCGTCTGGCGGTGCTGACGGGGAGCTGTTTTTT
CASSLSSGGADGELFF
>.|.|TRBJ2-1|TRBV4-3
TGCGCCAGCAGCCAAGAGGCTGACCGCTACAATGAGCAGTTCTTC
CASSQEADRYNEQFF
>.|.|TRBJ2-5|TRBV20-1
TGCAGTGCTAGAGCCCCGGTAGCTAGGGAGACCCAGTACTTC
CSARAPVARETQYF
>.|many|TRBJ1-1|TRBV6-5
TGTGCCAGCAGTTCCAGGGACCCCTCCACTGAAGCTTTCTTT
CASSSRDPSTEAFF
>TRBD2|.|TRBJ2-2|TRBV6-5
TGTGCCAGCAGTTTCAACCCTAGCGGAGGGAACACCGGGGAGCTGTTTTTT
CASSFNPSGGNTGELFF
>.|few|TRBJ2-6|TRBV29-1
TGCAGCGTTGAAGGCAGGGACTCTGGGGCCAACGTCCTGACTTTC
CSVEGRDSGANVLTF
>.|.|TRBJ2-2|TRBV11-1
TGTGCCAGCAGACATATCGAAAGAGGCCAGCCGAACACCGGGGAGCTGTTTTTT
CASRHIERGQPNTGELFF
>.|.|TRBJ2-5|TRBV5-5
TGTGCCAGCGGTAGGGGCTGGGAGACCCAGTACTTC
CASGRGWETQYF
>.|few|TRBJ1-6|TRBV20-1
TGCAGTGCTAGATCGCGGGGTATCAGCTCCTATAATTCACCCCTCCACTTT
CSARSRGISSYNSPLHF
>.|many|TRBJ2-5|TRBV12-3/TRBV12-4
TGTGCCAGCAGTTTCCCCCGGGACAACTGGGCGGACCAAGAGACCCAGTACTTC
CASSFPRDNWADQETQYF
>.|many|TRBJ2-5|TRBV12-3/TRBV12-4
TGTGCCAGCAGCATCCGAAGAGTCTTAGAGACCCAGTACTTC
CASSIRRVLETQYF
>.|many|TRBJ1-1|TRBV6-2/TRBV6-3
TGTGCCAGCAGTCCCACCTGGGGTGAAGCTTTCTTT
CASSPTWGEAFF
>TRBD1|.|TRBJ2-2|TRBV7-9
TGTGCCAGCAGCCGGACAGGGGTCGACACCGGGGAGCTGTTTTTT
CASSRTGVDTGELFF
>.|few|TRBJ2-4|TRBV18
TGTGCCAGCTCATCCAGTTACATTCAGTACTTC
CASSSSYIQYF
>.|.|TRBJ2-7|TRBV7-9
TGTGCCAGCAGCTTAGGGCACTTCGAGCAGTACTTC
CASSLGHFEQYF
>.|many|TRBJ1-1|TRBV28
TGTGCCAGCAGTTTAGGTGCGAGTACCACTGAAGCTTTCTTT
CASSLGASTTEAFF
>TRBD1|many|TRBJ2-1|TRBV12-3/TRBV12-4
TGTGCCAGCAGACAGGACAGGGGGAGATACAATGAGCAGTTCTTC
CASRQDRGRYNEQFF
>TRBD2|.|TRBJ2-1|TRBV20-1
TGCAGTGCTCCCCGACTAGCGGGAGCCAATGAGCAGTTCTTC
CSAPRLAGANEQFF
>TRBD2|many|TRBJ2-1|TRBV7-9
TGTGCCAGCAGCACCACTAGCGGGAGAAATGAGCAGTTCTTC
CASSTTSGRNEQFF
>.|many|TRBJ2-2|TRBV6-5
TGTGCCAGCAGTTACATTAGGCCCGGGGAGCTGTTTTTT
CASSYIRPGELFF
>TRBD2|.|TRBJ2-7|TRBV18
TGTGCCAGCTCACAAAGGACTAGCGGGAGGGGCTACGAGCAGTACTTC
CASSQRTSGRGYEQYF
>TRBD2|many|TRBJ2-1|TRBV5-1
TGCGCCAGCAGCTTACTAGCGGGCTCACACAATGAGCAGTTCTTC
CASSLLAGSHNEQFF
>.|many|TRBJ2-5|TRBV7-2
TGTGCCAGCAGCTTAAGTAAAGGGGTTTTGTACTTC
CASSLSKGVLYF
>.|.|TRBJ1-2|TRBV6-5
TGTGCCAGCAGTTACTCGATCTCTGGCCCGGTGGGCTATGGCTACACCTTC
CASSYSISGPVGYGYTF
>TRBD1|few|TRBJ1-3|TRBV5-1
TGCGCCAGCAGCTTGGGATGGACAGGAGCCTCTGGAAACACCATATATTTT
CASSLGWTGASGNTIYF
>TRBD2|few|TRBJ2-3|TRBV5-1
TGCGCCAGCAGCTTGTGGCCTAGCGGGAGTGGAAATACGCAGTATTTT
CASSLWPSGSGNTQYF
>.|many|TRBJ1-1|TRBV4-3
TGCGCCAGCAGCCAAGATCGTTCCGTTGAAGCTTTCTTT
CASSQDRSVEAFF
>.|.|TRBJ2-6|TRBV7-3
TGTGCCAGCAGCTTGCGTAGAGTAGGTGGGGCCAACGTCCTGACTTTC
CASSLRRVGGANVLTF
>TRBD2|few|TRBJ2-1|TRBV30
TGTGCCTGGACTCTAGCGGGGAGCTCCTACAATGAGCAGTTCTTC
CAWTLAGSSYNEQFF
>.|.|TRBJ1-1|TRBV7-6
TGTGCCAGCACCCCTCTGGCAGAGATAGACCCGATGAACACTGAAGCTTTCTTT
CASTPLAEIDPMNTEAFF
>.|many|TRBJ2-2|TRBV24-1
TGTGCCACCAGTGATCCAGCTAGAGCCGGGGAGCTGTTTTTT
CATSDPARAGELFF
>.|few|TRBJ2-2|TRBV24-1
TGTGCCACCAGTAGGGTGAGGGGTAGCACCGGGGAGCTGTTTTTT
CATSRVRGSTGELFF
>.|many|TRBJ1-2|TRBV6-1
TGTGCCAGCAGTGAATGGCGTGGCGGCCTCTATGGCTACACCTTC
CASSEWRGGLYGYTF
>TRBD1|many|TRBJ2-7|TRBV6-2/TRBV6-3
TGTGCCAGCATCAACCGGGACAGGGTTCCCTACGAGCAGTACTTC
CASINRDRVPYEQYF
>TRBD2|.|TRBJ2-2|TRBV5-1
TGCGCCAGCAGCTTGGGGAGCGGGAGTGTTACCGGGGAGCTGTTTTTT
CASSLGSGSVTGELFF
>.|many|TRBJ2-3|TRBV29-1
TGCAGCGTTGGTCACACAGATACGCAGTATTTT
CSVGHTDTQYF
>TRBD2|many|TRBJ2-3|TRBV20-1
TGCAGTGCGGGGGGGAACACAGATACGCAGTATTTT
CSAGGNTDTQYF
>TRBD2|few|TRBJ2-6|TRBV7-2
TGTGCCAGCAGCTTAGTCGGGGGGAGGGCCAACGTCCTGACTTTC
CASSLVGGRANVLTF
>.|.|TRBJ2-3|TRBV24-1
TGTGCCACCAGCAGCCTTGGGAGCACAGATACGCAGTATTTT
CATSSLGSTDTQYF
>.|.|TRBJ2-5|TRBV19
TGTGCCAGTAGTATAGGGGCTAAACAGACCCAGTACTTC
CASSIGAKQTQYF
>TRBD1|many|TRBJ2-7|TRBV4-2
TGTGCTACCGGGACAGGGGGAGGTTACGAGCAGTACTTC
CATGTGGGYEQYF
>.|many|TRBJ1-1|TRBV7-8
TGTGCCAGCAGCCCGGGGGTCAGCTTCGACACTGAAGCTTTCTTT
CASSPGVSFDTEAFF
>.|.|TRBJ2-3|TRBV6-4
TGTGCCAGCAGTGACCCCTCCTCCAACACAGATACGCAGTATTTT
CASSDPSSNTDTQYF